The clone carrying this T cell receptor beta chain was detected only a few times. Its antigen is unidentified. This sample was taken from a study of blood T cells in healthy people across ages. General study findings and limits: Any conclusive comparison of naive versus antigen-experienced cells was prevented by using unsorted PBMCs.

The germline V and J ends were trimmed by 5 bases and 2 bases, with 16 bases remaining between them. Germline V lookup: CDR1 SGHTA, CDR2 FQGNSA. The CDR3 extends over 16 amino acids. With a J-beta primer mix and a sample-barcoded 5' primer, a second PCR ran about 6 to 11 cycles. TCRdb recomputed calls from the 5' RACE reads with MiXCR, one row per CDR3 protein. The sample yields 980,000 or so distinct CDR3 sequences, roughly 43% seen once. The TCR comes from a man between 25 and 39 years old in good health. This rearrangement joins TRBV7-2 to TRBJ1-3; D possibly corresponds to TRBD1 (5 bases). The source material was blood. The CDR3 loop is CASSPGGSLTGNTIYF. CDR3 bases: TGTGCCAGCAGCCCCGGGGGGTCTTTGACTGGAAACACCATATATTTT.